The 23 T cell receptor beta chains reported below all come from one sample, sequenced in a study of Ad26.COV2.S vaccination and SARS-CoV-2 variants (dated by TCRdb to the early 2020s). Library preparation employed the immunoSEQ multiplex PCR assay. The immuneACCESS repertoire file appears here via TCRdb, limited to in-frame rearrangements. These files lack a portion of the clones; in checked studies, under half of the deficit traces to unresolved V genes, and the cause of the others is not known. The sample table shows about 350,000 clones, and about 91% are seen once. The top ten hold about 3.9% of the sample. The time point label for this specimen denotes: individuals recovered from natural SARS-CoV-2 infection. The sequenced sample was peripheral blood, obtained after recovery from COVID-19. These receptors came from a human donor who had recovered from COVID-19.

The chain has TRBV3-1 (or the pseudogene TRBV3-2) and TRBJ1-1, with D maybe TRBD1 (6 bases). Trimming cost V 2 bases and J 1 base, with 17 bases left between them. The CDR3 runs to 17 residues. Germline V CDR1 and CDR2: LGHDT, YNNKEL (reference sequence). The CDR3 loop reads CASSQLKIRGTNTEAFF. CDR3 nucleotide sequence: TGTGCCAGCAGCCAACTTAAAATAAGGGGGACGAACACTGAAGCTTTCTTT.

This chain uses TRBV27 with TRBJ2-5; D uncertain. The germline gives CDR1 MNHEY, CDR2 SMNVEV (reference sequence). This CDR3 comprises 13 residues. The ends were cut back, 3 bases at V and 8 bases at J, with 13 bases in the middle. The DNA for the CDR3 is TGTGCCAGCAGTTTCGACTCGGGTGATACCCAGTACTTC. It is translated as CASSFDSGDTQYF.

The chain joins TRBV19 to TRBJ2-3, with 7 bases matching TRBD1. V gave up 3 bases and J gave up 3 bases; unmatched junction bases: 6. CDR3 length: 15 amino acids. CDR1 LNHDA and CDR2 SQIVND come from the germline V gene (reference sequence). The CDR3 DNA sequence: TGTGCCAGTAGTATTCGTGACAGGGAGACAGATACGCAGTATTTT. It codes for CASSIRDRETDTQYF.

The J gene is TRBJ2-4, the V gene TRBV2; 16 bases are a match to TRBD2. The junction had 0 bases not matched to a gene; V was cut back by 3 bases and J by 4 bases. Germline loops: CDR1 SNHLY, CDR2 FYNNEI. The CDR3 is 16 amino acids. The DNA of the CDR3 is TGTGCCAGCAGTGAGGGACTAGCGGGGGGGAAAAACATTCAGTACTTC. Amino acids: CASSEGLAGGKNIQYF.

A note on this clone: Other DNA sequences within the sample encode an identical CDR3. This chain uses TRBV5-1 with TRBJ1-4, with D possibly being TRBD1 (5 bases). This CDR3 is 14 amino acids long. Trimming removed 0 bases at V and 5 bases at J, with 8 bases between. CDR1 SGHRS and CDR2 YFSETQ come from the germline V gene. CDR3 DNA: TGCGCCAGCAGCTTGGGACAGATAAATGAAAAACTGTTTTTT. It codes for CASSLGQINEKLFF.

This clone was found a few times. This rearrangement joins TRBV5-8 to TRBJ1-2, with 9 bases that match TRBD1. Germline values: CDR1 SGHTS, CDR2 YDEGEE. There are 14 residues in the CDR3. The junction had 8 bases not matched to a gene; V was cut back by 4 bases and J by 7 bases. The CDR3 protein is CASSLGTGNFGYTF. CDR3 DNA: TGTGCCAGCAGCCTCGGGACAGGGAATTTTGGCTACACCTTC.

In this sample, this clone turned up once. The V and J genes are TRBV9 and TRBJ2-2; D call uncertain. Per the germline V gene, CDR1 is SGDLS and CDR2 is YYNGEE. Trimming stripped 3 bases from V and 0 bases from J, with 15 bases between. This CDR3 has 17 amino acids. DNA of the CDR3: TGTGCCAGCAGCGCGCGAGCACACCAAACGAACACCGGGGAGCTGTTTTTT. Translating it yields CASSARAHQTNTGELFF.

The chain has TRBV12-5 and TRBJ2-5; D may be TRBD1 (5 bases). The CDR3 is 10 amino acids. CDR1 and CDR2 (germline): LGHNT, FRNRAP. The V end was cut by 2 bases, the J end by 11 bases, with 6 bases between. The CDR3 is CASGLPGQYF. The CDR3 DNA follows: TGTGCTAGTGGTTTGCCAGGGCAGTACTTC.

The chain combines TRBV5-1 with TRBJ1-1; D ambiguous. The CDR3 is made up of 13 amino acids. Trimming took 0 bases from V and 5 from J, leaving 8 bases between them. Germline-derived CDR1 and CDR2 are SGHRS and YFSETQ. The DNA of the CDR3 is TGCGCCAGCAGCTTGGGGTCGGGGACTGAAGCTTTCTTT. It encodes CASSLGSGTEAFF. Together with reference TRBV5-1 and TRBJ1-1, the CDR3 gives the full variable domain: KAGVTQTPRYLIKTRGQQVTLSCSPISGHRSVSWYQQTPGQGLQFLFEYFSETQRNKGNFPGRFSGRQFSNSRSEMNVSTLELGDSALYLCASSLGSGTEAFFGQGTRLTVV.

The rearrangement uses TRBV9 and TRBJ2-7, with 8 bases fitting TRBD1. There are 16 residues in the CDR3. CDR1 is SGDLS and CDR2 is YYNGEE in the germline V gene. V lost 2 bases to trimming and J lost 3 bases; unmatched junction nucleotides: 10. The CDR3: CASSVGQGQPSYEQYF. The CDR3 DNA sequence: TGTGCCAGCAGCGTCGGACAGGGACAACCGAGCTACGAGCAGTACTTC.

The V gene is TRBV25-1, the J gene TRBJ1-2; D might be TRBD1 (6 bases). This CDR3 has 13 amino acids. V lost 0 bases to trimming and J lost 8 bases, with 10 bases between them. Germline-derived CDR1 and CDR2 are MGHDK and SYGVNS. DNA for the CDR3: TGTGCCAGCAGTGAATATAGGGGGTCCGGCTACACCTTC. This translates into CASSEYRGSGYTF.

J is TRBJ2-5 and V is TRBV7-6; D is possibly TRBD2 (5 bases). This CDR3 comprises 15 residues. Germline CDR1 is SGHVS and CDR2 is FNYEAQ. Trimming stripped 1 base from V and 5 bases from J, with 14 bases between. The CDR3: CASSLVRSPGETQYF. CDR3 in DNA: TGTGCCAGCAGCTTAGTGCGGTCGCCGGGGGAGACCCAGTACTTC.

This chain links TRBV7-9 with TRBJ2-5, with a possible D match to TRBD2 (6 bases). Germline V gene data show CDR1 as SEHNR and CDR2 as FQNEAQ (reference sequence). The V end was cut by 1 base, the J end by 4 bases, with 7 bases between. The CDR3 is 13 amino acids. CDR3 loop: CASSLELAETQYF. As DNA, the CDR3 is TGTGCCAGCAGCTTAGAACTAGCAGAGACCCAGTACTTC.

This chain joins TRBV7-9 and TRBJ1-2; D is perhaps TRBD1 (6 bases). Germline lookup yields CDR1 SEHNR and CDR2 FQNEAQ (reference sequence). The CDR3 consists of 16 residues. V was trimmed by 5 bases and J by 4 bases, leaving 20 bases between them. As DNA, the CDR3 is TGTGCCAGCAGCCCCCCGGGGGGGGGCGCGGTCTATGGCTACACCTTC. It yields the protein CASSPPGGGAVYGYTF.

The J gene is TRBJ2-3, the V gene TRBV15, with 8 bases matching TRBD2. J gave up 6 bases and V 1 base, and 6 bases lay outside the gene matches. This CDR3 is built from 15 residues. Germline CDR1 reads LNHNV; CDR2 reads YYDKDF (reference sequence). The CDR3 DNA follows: TGTGCCACCAGCAGAGCGGGAGGGAGTCTGGATACGCAGTATTTT. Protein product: CATSRAGGSLDTQYF.

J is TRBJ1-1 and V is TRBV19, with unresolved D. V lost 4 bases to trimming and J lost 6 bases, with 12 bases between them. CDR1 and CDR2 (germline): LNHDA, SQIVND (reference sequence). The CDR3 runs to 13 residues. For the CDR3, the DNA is TGTGCCAGTAGTACCACGACTCTGGCTGAAGCTTTCTTT. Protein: CASSTTTLAEAFF.

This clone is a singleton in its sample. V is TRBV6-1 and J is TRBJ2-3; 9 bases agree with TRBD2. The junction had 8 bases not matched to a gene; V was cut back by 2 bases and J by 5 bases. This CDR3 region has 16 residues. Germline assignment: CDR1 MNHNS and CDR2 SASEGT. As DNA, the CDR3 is TGTGCCAGCAGTGAACGTGGCGGGGGGGCCGGAGATACGCAGTATTTT. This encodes CASSERGGGAGDTQYF.

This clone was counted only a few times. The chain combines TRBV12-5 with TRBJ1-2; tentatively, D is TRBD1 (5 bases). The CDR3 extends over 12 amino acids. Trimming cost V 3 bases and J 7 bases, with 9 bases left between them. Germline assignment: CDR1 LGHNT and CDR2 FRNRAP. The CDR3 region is CASGLGASGYTF. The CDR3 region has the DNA TGTGCTAGTGGTTTAGGGGCAAGTGGCTACACCTTC.

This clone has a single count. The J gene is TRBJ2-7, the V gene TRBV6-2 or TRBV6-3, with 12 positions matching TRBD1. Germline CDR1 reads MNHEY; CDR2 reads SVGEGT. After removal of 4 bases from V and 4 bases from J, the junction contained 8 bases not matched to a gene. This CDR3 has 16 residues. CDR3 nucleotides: TGTGCCAGCAGTTCCGGGACAGGGGGCGGTATTTACGAGCAGTACTTC. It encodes CASSSGTGGGIYEQYF.

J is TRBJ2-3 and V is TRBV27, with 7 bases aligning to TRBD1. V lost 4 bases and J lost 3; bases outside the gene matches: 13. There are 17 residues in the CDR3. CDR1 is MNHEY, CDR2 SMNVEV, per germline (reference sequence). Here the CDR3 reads CASSSQGVESSTDTQYF. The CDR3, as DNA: TGTGCCAGCAGTTCTCAGGGGGTTGAGTCCAGTACAGATACGCAGTATTTT.

The CDR3 DNA sequence: TGTGCCAGCAGCTTAGTAGAAGGGAGTACTGAAGCTTTCTTT. Its protein is CASSLVEGSTEAFF. This chain connects TRBV11-1 to TRBJ1-1; D remains unclear. The germline gives CDR1 SGHAT, CDR2 FQDESV (reference sequence). Between the trimmed V and J ends, which lost 1 base and 5 bases, there was a span of 11 bases. The CDR3 covers 14 residues. The full variable domain, with the rest looked up from reference TRBV11-1 and TRBJ1-1, is EAEVAQSPRYKITEKSQAVAFWCDPISGHATLYWYRQILGQGPELLVQFQDESVVDDSQLPKDRFSAERLKGVDSTLKIQPAELGDSAMYLCASSLVEGSTEAFFGQGTRLTVV.

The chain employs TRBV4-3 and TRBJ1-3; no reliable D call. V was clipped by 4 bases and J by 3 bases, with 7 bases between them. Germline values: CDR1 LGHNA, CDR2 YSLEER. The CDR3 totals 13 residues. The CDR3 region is CASSRKLGNTIYF. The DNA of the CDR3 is TGCGCCAGCAGCCGCAAACTTGGAAACACCATATATTTT.

CDR3 in amino acids: CASSLDRGFTDTQYF. The CDR3 DNA is TGTGCCAGCAGCTTAGACAGGGGTTTCACAGATACGCAGTATTTT. The chain carries TRBV7-2 and TRBJ2-3, with TRBD1 matching over 7 bases. This CDR3 comprises 15 residues. Losses at the gene ends were 1 base for V and 2 bases for J; bases not matched to a gene: 3. Germline V gives CDR1 SGHTA, CDR2 FQGNSA.